A single sample gave rise to the 2 T cell receptor beta chains below, sequenced in a study of T-cell memory formation after mild COVID-19. TCRdb reprocessed the 5' RACE reads with MiXCR, giving one entry per CDR3 protein. The table records roughly 170,000 distinct CDR3 sequences, 20% to 25% of them present only once. Sequenced input: PBMCs or a T cell subset sorted from them (not recorded which). These receptors all stem from an adult woman who had mild COVID-19 (a few samples of this study predate the infection). Cell type and time point are not known.

The chain carries TRBV9 and TRBJ1-1; D perhaps matches TRBD1 (5 bases). V gave up 0 bases and J gave up 0 bases, with 12 bases separating them. Germline V gene lookup returns CDR1 SGDLS and CDR2 YYNGEE. The length of the CDR3 is 16 residues. This CDR3 reads CASSVGAGPMNTEAFF. The CDR3 DNA reads as TGTGCCAGCAGCGTAGGCGCAGGGCCCATGAACACTGAAGCTTTCTTT.

The chain combines TRBV20-1 with TRBJ2-7, with 12 bases aligning to TRBD2. Per the germline V gene, CDR1 is DFQATT and CDR2 is SNEGSKA (reference sequence). V dropped 6 bases and J dropped 0; count of bases not matched to a gene: 3. This CDR3 has 14 residues. The CDR3 here is CSAQTSGSSYEQYF. In DNA, the CDR3 is TGCAGTGCACAGACTAGCGGGAGCTCCTACGAGCAGTACTTC.